The source of this TCR beta chain is a study of blood T cell repertoires in COVID-19. In this sample, this clone turned up a few times. The CDR3 spans 14 residues. J gave up 5 bases and V 4 bases, and 6 bases lay outside the gene matches. Per the germline V gene, CDR1 is SGHVS and CDR2 is FNYEAQ. The protocol was immunoSEQ multiplex PCR, while the TCRdb copy is restricted to in-frame clones and leaves out a portion. Of about 190,000 clones listed, 65% to 85% are singletons. The sequence was obtained from a woman aged 25-40 years who had recovered from COVID-19. The chain links TRBV7-6 to TRBJ2-5; 8 nucleotides match TRBD2. What was sequenced was PBMCs or T cells enriched from blood (not recorded which). CDR3 DNA: TGTGCCAGCAGCTCCACGACTAGCGTTGAGACCCAGTACTTC. Translated: CASSSTTSVETQYF.